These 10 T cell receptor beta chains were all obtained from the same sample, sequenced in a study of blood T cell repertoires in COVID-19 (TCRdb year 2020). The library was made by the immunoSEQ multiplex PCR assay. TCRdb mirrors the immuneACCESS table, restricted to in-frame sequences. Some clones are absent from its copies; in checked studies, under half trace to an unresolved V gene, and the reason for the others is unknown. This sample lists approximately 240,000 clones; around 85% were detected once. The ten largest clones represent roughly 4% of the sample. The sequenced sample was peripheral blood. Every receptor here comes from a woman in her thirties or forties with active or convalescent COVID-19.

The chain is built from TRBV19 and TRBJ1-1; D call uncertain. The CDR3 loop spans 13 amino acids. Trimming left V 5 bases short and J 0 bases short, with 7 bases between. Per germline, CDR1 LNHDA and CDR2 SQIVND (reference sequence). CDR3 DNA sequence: TGTGCCAGTAGTCAGTTTATGAACACTGAAGCTTTCTTT. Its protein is CASSQFMNTEAFF.

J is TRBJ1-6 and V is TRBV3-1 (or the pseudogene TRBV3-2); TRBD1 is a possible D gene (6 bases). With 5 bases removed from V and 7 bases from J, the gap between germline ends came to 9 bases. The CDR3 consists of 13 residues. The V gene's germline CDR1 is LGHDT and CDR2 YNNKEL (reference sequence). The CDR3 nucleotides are TGTGCCAGCAGCTCGGACAGCAATTCACCCCTCCACTTT. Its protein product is CASSSDSNSPLHF.

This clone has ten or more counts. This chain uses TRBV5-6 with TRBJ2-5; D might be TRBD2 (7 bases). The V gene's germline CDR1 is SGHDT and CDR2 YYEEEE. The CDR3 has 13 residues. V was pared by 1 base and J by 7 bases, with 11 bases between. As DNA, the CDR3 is TGTGCCAGCAGCTTGCGGGGGGCGGTGACCCAGTACTTC. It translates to CASSLRGAVTQYF.

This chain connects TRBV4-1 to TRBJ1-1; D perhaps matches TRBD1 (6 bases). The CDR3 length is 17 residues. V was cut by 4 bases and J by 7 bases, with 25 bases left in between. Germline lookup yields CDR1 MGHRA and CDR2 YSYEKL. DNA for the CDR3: TGCGCCAGCAGCCGCCACAGGGATCCTTCCGCGAGAATTGAAGCTTTCTTT. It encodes CASSRHRDPSARIEAFF.

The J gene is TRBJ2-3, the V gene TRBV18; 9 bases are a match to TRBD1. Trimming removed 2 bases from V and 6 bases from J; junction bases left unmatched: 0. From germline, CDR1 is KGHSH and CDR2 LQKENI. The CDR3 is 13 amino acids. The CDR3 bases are TGTGCCAGCTCACCAGGACAGGGGGATACGCAGTATTTT. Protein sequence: CASSPGQGDTQYF.

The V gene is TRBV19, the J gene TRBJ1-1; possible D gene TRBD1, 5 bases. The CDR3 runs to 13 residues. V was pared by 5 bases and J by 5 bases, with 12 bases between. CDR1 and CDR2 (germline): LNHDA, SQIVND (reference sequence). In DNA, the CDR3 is TGTGCCAGTAGTTCCCAGCGGGGGACTGAAGCTTTCTTT. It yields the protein CASSSQRGTEAFF.

This CDR3 reads CASTRGGDTQYF. In nucleotides, the CDR3 is TGTGCCAGCACCAGGGGCGGCGATACGCAGTATTTT. The V call is TRBV6-5, the J call TRBJ2-3; perhaps TRBD1 as D (6 bases). This CDR3 spans 12 amino acids. Germline values: CDR1 MNHEY, CDR2 SVGAGI. V lost 7 bases to trimming and J lost 6 bases, with 11 bases between them.

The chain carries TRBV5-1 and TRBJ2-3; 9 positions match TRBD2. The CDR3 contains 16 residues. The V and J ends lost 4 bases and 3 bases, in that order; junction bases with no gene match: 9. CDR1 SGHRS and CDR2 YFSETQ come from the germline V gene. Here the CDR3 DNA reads TGCGCCAGCAGCAGCACCGGCGGGGGGGCTACAGATACGCAGTATTTT. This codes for CASSSTGGGATDTQYF.

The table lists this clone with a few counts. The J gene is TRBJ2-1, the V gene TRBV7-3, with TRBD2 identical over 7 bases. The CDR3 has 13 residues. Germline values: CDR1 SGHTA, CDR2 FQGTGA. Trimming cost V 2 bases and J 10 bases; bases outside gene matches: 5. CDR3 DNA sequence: TGTGCCAGCAGCTTATTTGGGGGGGACGAGCAGTTCTTC. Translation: CASSLFGGDEQFF.

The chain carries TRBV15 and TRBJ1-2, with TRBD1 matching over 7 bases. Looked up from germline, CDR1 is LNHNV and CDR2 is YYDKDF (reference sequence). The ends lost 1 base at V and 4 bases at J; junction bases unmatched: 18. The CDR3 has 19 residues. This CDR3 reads CATSRGQGSIAGGRYGYTF. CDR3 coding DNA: TGTGCCACCAGCAGAGGGCAGGGGTCGATCGCAGGGGGTCGCTATGGCTACACCTTC.